One sample yielded the 13 T cell receptor beta chains listed below, sequenced in a study of shared clonotypes between healthy human individuals. Clones were sequenced by immunoSEQ multiplex PCR, and TCRdb holds only the in-frame ones, with some missing. Counted here are roughly 2.1 million clones, around 93% occurring once; the ten biggest clones make up about 1.5%. The naive CD8 population came from CD45RO-negative cells selected for CCR7, without terminally differentiated effector memory CD45RA+ cells. Sequencing was done on a sample of naive CD8+ T cells from PBMCs. These receptors were taken from a man aged 18 to 30 in good health. Some clones in this sample may be carry-over from other donors' samples.

This sequence joins TRBV27 and TRBJ1-1, with 7 bases identical to TRBD1. This CDR3 has 15 residues. The trim removed 4 bases at V and 3 bases at J, leaving 8 bases unmatched. Germline lookup yields CDR1 MNHEY and CDR2 SMNVEV (reference sequence). The CDR3 DNA is TGTGCCAGCAGTTCCGACAGGGAGGGAGACACTGAAGCTTTCTTT. Residues: CASSSDREGDTEAFF.

J is TRBJ1-1 and V is TRBV19; no clear D. The CDR3 is made up of 13 amino acids. Germline V gene sequence: CDR1 LNHDA, CDR2 SQIVND (reference sequence). Trimming cost V 8 bases and J 5 bases, with 15 bases left between them. The CDR3 bases are TGTGCCAGTGGTTCAGACTTGGGGACTGAAGCTTTCTTT. Its protein is CASGSDLGTEAFF. The variable domain in full, completed from reference TRBV19 and TRBJ1-1, reads DGGITQSPKYLFRKEGQNVTLSCEQNLNHDAMYWYRQDPGQGLRLIYYSQIVNDFQKGDIAEGYSVSREKKESFPLTVTSAQKNPTAFYLCASGSDLGTEAFFGQGTRLTVV.

This chain uses TRBV7-9 with TRBJ1-1, with D possibly being TRBD1 (6 bases). The V end lost 5 bases, the J end lost 3 bases, and 13 bases lay between the germline ends. The CDR3 is 14 amino acids. Germline CDR1 SEHNR, CDR2 FQNEAQ (reference sequence). The CDR3 spells CASSHRRTDTEAFF. The CDR3 nucleotides are TGTGCCAGCAGCCACCGGAGGACAGACACTGAAGCTTTCTTT.

The V call is TRBV28, the J call TRBJ2-1; 14 bases line up with TRBD2. This CDR3 has 13 residues. Germline CDR1 and CDR2: MDHEN and SYDVKM. Trimming at V came to 6 bases and at J to 14 bases, leaving 6 bases not matched to a gene. The CDR3 protein is CASRGTSGREKFF. The CDR3 DNA follows: TGTGCCAGCAGGGGGACTAGCGGGAGAGAAAAGTTCTTC.

The chain couples TRBV25-1 to TRBJ1-4, with 8 bases matching TRBD1. With V trimmed by 3 bases and J by 11 bases, 2 bases remained unmatched. The CDR3 is made up of 12 amino acids. CDR1 is MGHDK and CDR2 is SYGVNS in the germline V gene. In DNA, the CDR3 is TGTGCCAGCAGTGACAGGGGGCATAAACTGTTTTTT. Protein product: CASSDRGHKLFF.

This chain connects TRBV4-2 to TRBJ2-7; 11 bases align to TRBD2. Per the germline V gene, CDR1 is LGHNA and CDR2 is YNFKEQ. V shed 5 bases, J shed 2 bases, and the junction held 5 bases outside the gene matches. The CDR3 loop spans 15 amino acids. Here the CDR3 reads CASSSPSGGTYEQYF. CDR3 nucleotide sequence: TGTGCCAGCAGCTCCCCTAGCGGGGGGACCTACGAGCAGTACTTC.

The J gene is TRBJ1-2, the V gene TRBV28, with TRBD1 matching over 9 bases. V shed 4 bases and J 4 bases; nucleotides not matched to a gene: 13. Per germline, CDR1 MDHEN and CDR2 SYDVKM. CDR3 length: 17 residues. CDR3 in DNA: TGTGCCAGCAGTTCTCCCTTCCCCGGGACAGGGAGCTATGGCTACACCTTC. Its protein is CASSSPFPGTGSYGYTF.

Concerning this clone: The sample carries other DNA sequences with the same CDR3. V is TRBV7-9 and J is TRBJ1-2; D perhaps matches TRBD1 (6 bases). There are 14 residues in the CDR3. V was clipped by 3 bases and J by 0 bases, with 8 bases between them. CDR1 and CDR2 from the germline V gene are SEHNR and FQNEAQ (reference sequence). CDR3 amino acids: CASSLAGANYGYTF. CDR3 DNA: TGTGCCAGCAGCTTGGCAGGGGCTAACTATGGCTACACCTTC.

The chain links TRBV7-2 to TRBJ2-7; 10 nucleotides agree with TRBD2. The CDR3 is 14 residues long. V was pared by 5 bases and J by 2 bases, with 3 bases of the junction left unmatched. The germline gives CDR1 SGHTA, CDR2 FQGNSA. The CDR3 spells CASSHGLAAYEQYF. CDR3 in DNA: TGTGCCAGCAGCCATGGACTAGCGGCCTACGAGCAGTACTTC.

This chain joins TRBV2 and TRBJ2-1; TRBD2 agrees at 10 bases. Germline CDR1 SNHLY, CDR2 FYNNEI. Losses at the gene ends were 1 base for V and 2 bases for J; bases not matched to a gene: 5. This CDR3 contains 17 residues. The CDR3 DNA reads TGTGCCAGCAGTGAAGTTGCTAGCGGGAGTCCCTACAATGAGCAGTTCTTC. It translates to CASSEVASGSPYNEQFF.

Comments on this clone: Other DNA sequences of this sample code for an identical CDR3. The chain carries TRBV27 and TRBJ1-1; D uncertain. Germline V lookup: CDR1 MNHEY, CDR2 SMNVEV (reference sequence). Trimming removed 4 bases at V and 0 bases at J, with 6 bases between. This CDR3 comprises 13 residues. DNA of the CDR3: TGTGCCAGCAGTTCGGCGGTGAACACTGAAGCTTTCTTT. This gives the protein CASSSAVNTEAFF.

This clone was seen only once. The same CDR3 also results from other DNA sequences found in this sample. The chain links TRBV27 to TRBJ1-1; no reliable D call. The CDR3 contains 15 residues. V was shortened by 0 bases and J by 0 bases, with 8 bases between the two germline ends. Germline CDR1 reads MNHEY; CDR2 reads SMNVEV (reference sequence). As DNA, the CDR3 is TGTGCCAGCAGTTTATCCGGCGGGTTGAACACTGAAGCTTTCTTT. It encodes CASSLSGGLNTEAFF.

The V and J genes are TRBV4-1 and TRBJ2-1; maybe TRBD1 (6 bases). Germline CDR1 and CDR2: MGHRA and YSYEKL. The V gene lost 1 base and the J gene lost 2 bases, with 9 bases spanning the gap. The CDR3 spans 15 residues. DNA of the CDR3: TGCGCCAGCAGCCAAGGAGACAGGCCCTACAATGAGCAGTTCTTC. Residues: CASSQGDRPYNEQFF.